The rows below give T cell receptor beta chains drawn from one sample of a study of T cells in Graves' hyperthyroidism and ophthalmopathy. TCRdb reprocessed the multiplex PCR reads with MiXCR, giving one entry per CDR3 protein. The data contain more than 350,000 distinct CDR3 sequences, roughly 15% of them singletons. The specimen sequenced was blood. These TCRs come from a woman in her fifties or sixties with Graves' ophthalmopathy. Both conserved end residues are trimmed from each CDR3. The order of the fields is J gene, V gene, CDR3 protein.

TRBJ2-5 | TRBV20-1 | SALDRNQETQY
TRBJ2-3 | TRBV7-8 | ASGKRESADTQY
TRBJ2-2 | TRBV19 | ASSIDGPRSKTGELF
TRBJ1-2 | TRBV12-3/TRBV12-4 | ASSPHGQGYGYT
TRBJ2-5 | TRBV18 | ASSQSGQGLQETQY
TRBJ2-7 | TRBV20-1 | SAKGRGEGADYEQY
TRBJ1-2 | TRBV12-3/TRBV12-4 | ASGRTGPNYGYT
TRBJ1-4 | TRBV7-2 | ASSLEVVFAGEKLF
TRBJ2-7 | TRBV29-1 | SVLRELGSEQY
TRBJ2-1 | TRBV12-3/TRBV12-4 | ASSRQGSARGKQF
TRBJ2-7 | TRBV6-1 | ASTPPGGFHEQY
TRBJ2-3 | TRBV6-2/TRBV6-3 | ASSDREFVDTQY
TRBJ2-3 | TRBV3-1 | ASSQGSLFTQY
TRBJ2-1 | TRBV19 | ASSISYNEQF
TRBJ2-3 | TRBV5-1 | ASSLDTDTQY
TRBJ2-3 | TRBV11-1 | ASSPPRGRGTDTQY
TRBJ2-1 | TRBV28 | ASSLRVNEQF
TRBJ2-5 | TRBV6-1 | ASADRGQETQY
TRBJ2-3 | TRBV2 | ASSVPPGLAIADTQY
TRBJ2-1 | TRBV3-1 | ASSQDLSSYNEQF
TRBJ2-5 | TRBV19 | ASSASGSETQY
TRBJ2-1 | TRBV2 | ASTAGLAGDNDEQF
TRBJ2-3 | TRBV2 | ASSEARFTDTQY
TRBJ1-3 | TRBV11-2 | ASSLAPGQGAGNTIY
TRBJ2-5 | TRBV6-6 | ASSYSAVQETQY
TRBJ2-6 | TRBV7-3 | ASSLTVQSSGANVLT
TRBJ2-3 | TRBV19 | ASNTVGSTDTQY
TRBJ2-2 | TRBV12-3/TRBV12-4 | ASSNSGSGTGELF
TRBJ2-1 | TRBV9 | ASSVSSGRMNEQF
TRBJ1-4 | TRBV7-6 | ASSIQRFEKLF
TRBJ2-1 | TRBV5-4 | ASSWLGSSYNEQF
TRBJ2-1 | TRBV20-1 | SALGDSYNEQF
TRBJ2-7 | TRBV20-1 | SAQIRLAGANEQY
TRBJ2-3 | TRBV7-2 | ASSLIRDTQY
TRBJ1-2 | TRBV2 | ASWDRVDYGYT
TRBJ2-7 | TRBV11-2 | ASSHPGLGYEQY
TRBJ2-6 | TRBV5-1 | ASSWETSGNSGANVLT
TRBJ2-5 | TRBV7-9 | ASSPPQAEQKQETQY
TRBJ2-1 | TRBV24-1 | ATRTSGRNNEQF
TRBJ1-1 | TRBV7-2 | ASSPRPQGTEAF
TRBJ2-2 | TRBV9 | ASSVAWGTGELF
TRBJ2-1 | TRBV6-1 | ASSEIAGPYNEQF
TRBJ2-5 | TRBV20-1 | SARPGGTTQETQY
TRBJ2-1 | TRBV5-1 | ASSLVRGLAGDEQF
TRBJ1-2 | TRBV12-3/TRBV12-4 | ASSLAAVSRYGYT
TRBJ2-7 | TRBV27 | ATYDRVTYEQY
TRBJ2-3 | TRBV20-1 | SAVRGRRDWGTDTQY
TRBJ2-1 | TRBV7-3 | ASSLSGPGTGHEQF
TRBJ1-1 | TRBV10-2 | ASRDRGDTEAF
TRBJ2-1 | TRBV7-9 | ASISSGTGPNEQF
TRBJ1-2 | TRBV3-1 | ASSQDAVIYGYT
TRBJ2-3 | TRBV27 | ASSLEPSGRGDTQY
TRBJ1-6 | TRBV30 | AWSSPLPGVKVPLH
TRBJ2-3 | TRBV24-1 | ATSWTTTDTQY
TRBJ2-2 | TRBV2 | ASSDISGNTGELF
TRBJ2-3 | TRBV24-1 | ATSDPTSGSTDTQY
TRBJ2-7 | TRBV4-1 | ASSQDPAYTYEQY
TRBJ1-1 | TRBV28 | ASSLWGKTF
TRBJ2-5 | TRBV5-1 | ASSLEGGKETQY
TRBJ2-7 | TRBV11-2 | ASSLEWRERDEQY